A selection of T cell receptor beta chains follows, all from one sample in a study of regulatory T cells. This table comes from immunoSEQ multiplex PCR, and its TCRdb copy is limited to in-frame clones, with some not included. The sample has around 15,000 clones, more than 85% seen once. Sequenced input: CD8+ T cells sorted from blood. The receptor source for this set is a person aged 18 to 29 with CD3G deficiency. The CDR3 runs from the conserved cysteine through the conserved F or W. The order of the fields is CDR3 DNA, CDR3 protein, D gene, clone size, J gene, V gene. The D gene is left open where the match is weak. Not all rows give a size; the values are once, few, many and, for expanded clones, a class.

TGCGCCAGCAGCCAAGATACGGGCCGACAGGGGGCAATAGATACGCAGTATTTT | CASSQDTGRQGAIDTQYF | TRBD1 | once | TRBJ2-3 | TRBV4-1
TGTGCCAGCAGACCCCCGGGACGGAGCTACGAGCAGTACTTC | CASRPPGRSYEQYF | . | . | TRBJ2-7 | TRBV5-6
TGTGCCAGCAGCCACGACAGTTTCCACGAGCAGTACTTC | CASSHDSFHEQYF | . | . | TRBJ2-7 | TRBV5-6
TGCGCCAGCAGTAAGGAGGGGATGAACACTGAAGCTTTCTTT | CASSKEGMNTEAFF | . | . | TRBJ1-1 | TRBV6-5
TGTGCCAGCAGTTTATCCGCAGGGGCCTACGAGCAGTACTTC | CASSLSAGAYEQYF | . | . | TRBJ2-7 | TRBV27
TGTGCCAGCAGCTTAGGGGGCAATGAAAAACTGTTTTTT | CASSLGGNEKLFF | . | . | TRBJ1-4 | TRBV7-6
TGTGCCAGCAGTTACTCGTCGACGGACACCGGGGAGCTGTTTTTT | CASSYSSTDTGELFF | . | . | TRBJ2-2 | TRBV6-5
TGTGCCAGCAGCCTGGGGGACGAAACTCTCAATGAGCAGTTCTTC | CASSLGDETLNEQFF | . | . | TRBJ2-1 | TRBV7-9
TGTGCCAGCAGTGCGCGCCTCGTCCCAAACGAGCAGTACTTC | CASSARLVPNEQYF | . | . | TRBJ2-7 | TRBV6-1
TGTGCCAGCGCCTCAGGGAGTAGTTTCACAGATACGCAGTATTTT | CASASGSSFTDTQYF | . | . | TRBJ2-3 | TRBV7-9
TGTGCCACCAGCCGAGGGGCGGTTAGGGCACAAGAGACCCAGTACTTC | CATSRGAVRAQETQYF | . | . | TRBJ2-5 | TRBV15
TGTGCCAGCAGCGTAGGACAGGGGGCGTACACCTTC | CASSVGQGAYTF | TRBD1 | . | TRBJ1-2 | TRBV9
TGCGCCAGCAGGGTGGGGATGAACACTGAAGCTTTCTTT | CASRVGMNTEAFF | . | . | TRBJ1-1 | TRBV5-1
TGTGCCAGCAGCGCCTACGTGGGGGGGAATGGCTACACCTTC | CASSAYVGGNGYTF | . | . | TRBJ1-2 | TRBV9
TGTGCCAGCAGCTTAGTGTCTCGACAGAGGGACATTCAGTACTTC | CASSLVSRQRDIQYF | . | . | TRBJ2-4 | TRBV11-3